The source of this T cell receptor beta chain is a study of T cells in Graves' hyperthyroidism and ophthalmopathy. Study results and limitations: Prediction of ophthalmopathy progression came a median around 7.1 months pre-onset.

TCR beta CDR3 sequences were amplified from RNA transcripts. The study used the HTBI primer set for a first-round RT-PCR of the TCR CDR3. TCRdb processed the multiplex PCR reads anew with MiXCR; each CDR3 protein has one entry. The sample includes roughly 200,000 distinct CDR3 sequences, around 17% of them seen just once. Trimming cost V 2 bases and J 8 bases, with 10 bases left between them. Germline CDR1 is KGHSH and CDR2 is LQKENI. There are 13 residues in the CDR3. This clonotype was found many times. Antigen: not known. Sequenced material: blood. The sequence came from a man aged 40-49 years with Graves' hyperthyroidism. The V and J genes are TRBV18 and TRBJ2-1; no reliable D call. In DNA form, the CDR3 reads TGTGCCAGCTCACCATCGACCCCTCATGAGCAGTTCTTC. Its protein is CASSPSTPHEQFF.